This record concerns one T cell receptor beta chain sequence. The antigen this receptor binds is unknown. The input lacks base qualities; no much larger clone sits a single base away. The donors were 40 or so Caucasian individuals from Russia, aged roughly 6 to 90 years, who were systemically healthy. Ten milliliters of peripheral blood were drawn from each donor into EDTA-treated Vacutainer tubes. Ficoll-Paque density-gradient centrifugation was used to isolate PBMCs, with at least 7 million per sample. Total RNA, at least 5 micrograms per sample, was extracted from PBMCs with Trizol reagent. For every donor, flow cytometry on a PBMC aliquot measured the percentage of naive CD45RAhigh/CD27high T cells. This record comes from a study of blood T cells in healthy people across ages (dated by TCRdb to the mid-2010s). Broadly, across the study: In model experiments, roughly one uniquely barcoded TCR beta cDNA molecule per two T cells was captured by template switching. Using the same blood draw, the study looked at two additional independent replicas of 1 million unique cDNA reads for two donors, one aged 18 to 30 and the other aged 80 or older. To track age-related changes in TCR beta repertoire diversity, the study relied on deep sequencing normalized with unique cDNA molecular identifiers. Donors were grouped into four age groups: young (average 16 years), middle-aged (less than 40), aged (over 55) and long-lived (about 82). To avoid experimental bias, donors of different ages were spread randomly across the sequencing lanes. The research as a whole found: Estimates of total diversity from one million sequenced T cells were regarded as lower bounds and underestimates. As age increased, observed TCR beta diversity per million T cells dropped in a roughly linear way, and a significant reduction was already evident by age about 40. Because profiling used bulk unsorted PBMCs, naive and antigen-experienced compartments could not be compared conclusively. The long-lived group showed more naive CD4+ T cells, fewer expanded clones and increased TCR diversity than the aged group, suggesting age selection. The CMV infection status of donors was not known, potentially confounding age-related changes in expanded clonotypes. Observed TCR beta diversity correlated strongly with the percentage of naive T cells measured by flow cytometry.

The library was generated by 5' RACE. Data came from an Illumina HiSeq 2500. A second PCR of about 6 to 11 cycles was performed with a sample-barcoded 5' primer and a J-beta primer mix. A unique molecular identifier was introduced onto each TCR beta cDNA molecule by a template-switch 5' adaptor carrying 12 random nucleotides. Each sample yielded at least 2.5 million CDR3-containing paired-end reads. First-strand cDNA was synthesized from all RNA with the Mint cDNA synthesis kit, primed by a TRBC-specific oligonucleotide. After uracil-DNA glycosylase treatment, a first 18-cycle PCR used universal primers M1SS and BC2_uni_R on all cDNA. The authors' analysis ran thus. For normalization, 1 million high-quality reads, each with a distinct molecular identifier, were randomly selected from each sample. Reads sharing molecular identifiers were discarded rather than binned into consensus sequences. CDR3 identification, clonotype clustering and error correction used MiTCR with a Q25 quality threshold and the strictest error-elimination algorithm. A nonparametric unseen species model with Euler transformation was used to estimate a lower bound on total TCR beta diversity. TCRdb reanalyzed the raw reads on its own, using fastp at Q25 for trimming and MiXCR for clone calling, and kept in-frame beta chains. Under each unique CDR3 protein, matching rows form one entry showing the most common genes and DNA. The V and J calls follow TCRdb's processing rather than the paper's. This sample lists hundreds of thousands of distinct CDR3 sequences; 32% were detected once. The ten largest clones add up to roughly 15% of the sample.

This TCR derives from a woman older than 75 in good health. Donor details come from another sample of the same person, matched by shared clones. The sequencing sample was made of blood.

The nucleotide sequence is given as TGTGCCAGCAGCCGCTGGTCCAATAGCAATCAGCCCCAGCATTTT. This translates into CASSRWSNSNQPQHF. The chain is made from TRBV7-2 and TRBJ1-5; the D gene identity is not certain. V is clipped by 5 bases and J by 0 bases, and the sequence between their germline boundaries is 11 bases long. The CDR3 has 15 amino acids, counting the end cysteine and phenylalanine. The read is trimmed to its CDR3 DNA, 45 bases read in frame from base 1. Reading the germline V gene gives CDR1 SGHTA and CDR2 FQGNSA.